This T cell receptor (beta chain) was sequenced in a study of cytomegalovirus exposure and HLA in healthy donors. Study results and caveats: Later on, an analysis found that several of the most significant clusters appeared to be linked to common viral pathogens, which included parvovirus B19. Sequencing probably produced one cluster of sequence variants that were highly shared. Earlier analysis found most TCR beta V segments productive about 87% or about 30% of the time.

A note on this clone: Its antigen is unknown.

The CDR3 sequence is 15 residues long. The V and J ends lost 5 bases and 5 bases, in that order; junction bases with no gene match: 10. Germline values: CDR1 MNHEY, CDR2 SMNVEV (reference sequence). The PCR made use of 60 Vbeta and 13 Jbeta primers. The assay was immunoSEQ multiplex PCR, and TCRdb's table has in-frame clones only and misses some. The sample records fewer than 80,000 clones, 75% to 80% being singletons. Among the donors, all were healthy bone marrow donors. This chain links TRBV27 with TRBJ2-5; TRBD1 matches 8 bases. This receptor was identified in a man in his late teens or twenties in good health and CMV-seronegative. The sample was PBMCs. CDR3 nucleotide sequence: TGTGCCAGCAGTGGGGGACACAGGGGGGAGGAGACCCAGTACTTC. Protein sequence: CASSGGHRGEETQYF.